This is a list of T cell receptor beta chains from one sample in a study of vaccination and CD4 T cells after COVID-19. These receptors' targets are unknown. TCRdb fed the PCR reads into MiXCR, producing one record per CDR3 protein. The top ten hold more than 10% of the sample, which has fewer than 15,000 distinct CDR3 sequences, around 44% seen once. The specimen sequenced was CD4+ T cells from blood, cultured in vitro. All receptors derive from a human donor who had recovered from COVID-19. The CDR3 runs from the conserved cysteine through the conserved F or W. A D gene is named only where the DNA matches it firmly. Only some rows state a clone size, as once, few, many or a class for expanded clones.

d_gene	j_gene	abundance	v_gene	CDR3nt	CDR3aa
.	TRBJ1-6	few	TRBV11-2	TGTGCCAGCAGCTTAACAGGAACAAATTCACCCCTCCACTTT	CASSLTGTNSPLHF
.	TRBJ2-5	few	TRBV30	TGTGCCTGGAGTCTTCAAGAGACCCAGTACTTC	CAWSLQETQYF
.	TRBJ2-3	.	TRBV14	TGTGCCAGCAGCCGCGGGACGGTTAGCACAGATACGCAGTATTTT	CASSRGTVSTDTQYF
.	TRBJ2-1	.	TRBV7-9	TGTGCCAGCAGCCTCAGACACACTGTCTACAATGAGCAGTTCTTC	CASSLRHTVYNEQFF
.	TRBJ2-7	.	TRBV7-9	TGTGCCAGCAGCTCCGCATCAATGGCCAGGGCGTACTTC	CASSSASMARAYF
.	TRBJ1-1	.	TRBV19	TGTGCCAGTAAGACAGCGGGGACTGAAGCTTTCTTT	CASKTAGTEAFF
TRBD1	TRBJ1-1	few	TRBV7-9	TGTGCCAGCATCGAATTGCAGGGGGGGACTGAAGCTTTCTTT	CASIELQGGTEAFF
TRBD1	TRBJ1-2	.	TRBV6-1	TGTGCCAGCAGCCTTCTCTCGGGACAGCATGGCTACACCTTC	CASSLLSGQHGYTF
.	TRBJ1-1	few	TRBV20-1	TGCAGTGCTAGAGAATCCTGGAACACTGAAGCTTTCTTT	CSARESWNTEAFF
.	TRBJ1-1	.	TRBV7-2	TGTGCCAGCAGCTTAGGGCCGGCGAACACTGAAGCTTTCTTT	CASSLGPANTEAFF
.	TRBJ1-6	.	TRBV30	TGTGCCTGGAGTGTACAGGGAAATTCACCCCTCCACTTT	CAWSVQGNSPLHF
TRBD1	TRBJ1-6	.	TRBV10-2	TGCGCCAGCAGACCCCCAGGGACAGGGGGGAATTCACCCCTCCACTTT	CASRPPGTGGNSPLHF
.	TRBJ2-3	.	TRBV20-1	TGCAGTGCTGGCAAGGGCCAGAGGGTTACGCAGTATTTT	CSAGKGQRVTQYF
TRBD2	TRBJ2-1	once	TRBV20-1	TGCAGTGCGAGGGGACTAGCGGGATGGAATGAGCAGTTCTTC	CSARGLAGWNEQFF
.	TRBJ1-2	few	TRBV6-1	TGTGCCAGCAGCGACCCGTGGGAGGGTACTAACTATGGCTACACCTTC	CASSDPWEGTNYGYTF
TRBD2	TRBJ2-3	few	TRBV6-2/TRBV6-3	TGTGCCAGCAGCCCCGGCACGGGGGGGGCTAACACAGATACGCAGTATTTT	CASSPGTGGANTDTQYF
TRBD1	TRBJ1-2	.	TRBV19	TGTGCCACGTCCCGGGACAGAACAGCTAACTATGGCTACACCTTC	CATSRDRTANYGYTF
.	TRBJ2-5	medium-sized	TRBV6-1	TGTGCCAGCAAAACATCCAGGGAGACCCAGTACTTC	CASKTSRETQYF
.	TRBJ2-7	.	TRBV7-8	TGTGCCAGCAGCCGAGGCTTTTTGCCGATCACCCACGAGCAGTACTTC	CASSRGFLPITHEQYF
.	TRBJ1-5	.	TRBV3-1	TGTGCCAGCAGCCTCTCTTGGAATCAGCCCCAGCATTTT	CASSLSWNQPQHF
.	TRBJ2-7	.	TRBV20-1	TGCAGTGCTAGAGAGGTATACGAGCAGTACTTC	CSAREVYEQYF
TRBD1	TRBJ2-5	.	TRBV30	TGTGCCTCCGGGACAGGGGAAGAGACCCAGTACTTC	CASGTGEETQYF